This paragraph reports one T cell receptor beta chain. This clonotype appeared a few times. Its antigen is not yet known. No base-level quality is on record; no much larger clone is a single base apart. The sample belongs to a study of T-cell memory formation after mild COVID-19 (dated by TCRdb to the early 2020s). Regarding the research as a whole: Most TCR sequence clusters were specific to one of the two donors. Longitudinal TCRalpha and TCRbeta repertoire sequencing tracked T-cell clones expanding and contracting after mild COVID-19 in a couple of donors. The cohort comprised two young, previously healthy adult volunteers, one female and one male. Study-wide findings and limitations: Contracting CD4+ clones appeared mostly in the CM and EM memory subsets, whereas CD8+ clones were enriched in EMRA. Clones contracting from day 15 to 85 had balanced CD4/CD8 phenotypes, while a second wave expanding from day 15 to 37 was biased towards CD4+. SARS-CoV-2 specificity was not confirmed for the second-wave clones peaking on day 37. Some responding clones were found in pre-infection memory, which suggests that pre-existing cross-reactive memory T cells took part in the SARS-CoV-2 response. Only a couple of mild cases were covered by the study, and larger cohorts that include severe cases with pre-infection samples were considered necessary.

V drops 9 bases and J drops 7 bases, leaving 12 bases in between. The CDR3 has 12 amino acids, counting the end cysteine and phenylalanine. Only the CDR3 DNA is retained, 36 bases long and in frame from the first base. PBMCs were isolated by Ficoll-Paque density gradient centrifugation. The sequencing machine was an Illumina NovaSeq 6000. Using 5'RACE with constant-segment primers, TCRalpha and TCRbeta cDNA libraries were constructed, with sample barcodes and unique molecular identifiers added in the process. RNA was extracted from every sample with Trizol reagent. Library amplification was performed in two PCR steps, and a second sample barcode and Illumina TruSeq adapters were introduced in the second step. The libraries were sequenced on an Illumina NovaSeq using 2 x 150 bp paired-end reads. As for the authors' bioinformatics: The reads were demultiplexed and collapsed into UMI-guided consensus sequences using migec v1.2.7. Using mixcr v2.1.11, the UMI consensuses were aligned to TRA and TRB V and J templates and assembled into clonotypes. Clonotypes were classified as expanded or contracted when called significant by both edgeR and NoisET, with noise models trained on biological replicates. For edgeR calls, the thresholds were a false discovery rate-adjusted p below 0.01 and a log2 fold-change of 1. As an exploratory analysis of dynamics, PCA with hierarchical clustering was applied to max-normalized trajectories of the 1000 most abundant clonotypes. The CD4 or CD8 phenotype of responding clones was assigned using the separately sequenced CD4+ and CD8+ repertoires. TCRdb reran the public reads through fastp at Q25 and MiXCR, keeping productive beta chains. Rows merge per CDR3 protein into single entries with the most common DNA and genes. The V and J calls and clone size are TCRdb's, not the authors'. The sample table contains over 250,000 distinct CDR3 sequences; only one count was recorded for around a sixth of them. Of the sample, about a fifth is held by the ten largest clones.

The sequence is built from TRBV12-3 or TRBV12-4 and TRBJ2-2, and TRBD1 may be the D gene, going by 6 matching bases. Sequencing used PBMCs or a T cell subset sorted from them (not recorded which). The clonotype comes from a man between 18 and 35 years old who had mild COVID-19 (a few samples of this study predate the infection). The sample titles of this study are shuffled in the database, so cell type and time point are left out; the donor was told from shared clones. The CDR3 is CASTGFGGELFF. Read as DNA, the sequence is TGTGCCAGTACAGGGTTCGGCGGGGAGCTGTTTTTT.